Following are 30 T cell receptor beta chains from one sample sequenced in a study of shared clonotypes between healthy human individuals. The method was immunoSEQ multiplex PCR; TCRdb's version includes in-frame clones alone and lacks a portion of them. The data show about 2.3 million clones, with just under 95% seen just once and about 0.41% held by the top ten. The sample taken for sequencing was naive CD4+ T cells from PBMCs. Subset of the sample: CD45RA+ positively selected. These TCRs come from a man younger than 35 in good health. Some clones in this sample may be carry-over from other donors' samples.

The rearrangement uses TRBV5-1 and TRBJ2-3, with 11 bases lining up with TRBD2. Germline CDR1 is SGHRS and CDR2 is YFSETQ. CDR3 length: 16 residues. Trimming cost V 0 bases and J 5 bases; bases outside gene matches: 5. The CDR3 DNA reads as TGCGCCAGCAGCTTGGAAACTAGCGGGAGAGGAGATACGCAGTATTTT. This gives the protein CASSLETSGRGDTQYF.

The chain links TRBV7-9 to TRBJ2-7; D may correspond to TRBD1 or TRBD2 (5 bases each). V lost 3 bases and J lost 4, with 16 bases in between. The CDR3 spans 15 residues. CDR1 is SEHNR and CDR2 is FQNEAQ in the germline V gene (reference sequence). CDR3 sequence reads: CASSFLSGQSYEQYF. The CDR3 DNA follows: TGTGCCAGCAGCTTTCTGTCGGGGCAGTCGTACGAGCAGTACTTC.

V and J are TRBV6-5 and TRBJ2-3, with D perhaps given as TRBD1 or TRBD2 (5 bases each). The V gene lost 3 bases and the J gene lost 7 bases, with 17 bases spanning the gap. The CDR3 totals 15 residues. The germline CDR1 and CDR2 sequences are MNHEY and SVGAGI. In nucleotides, the CDR3 is TGTGCCAGCAGTTATGAGGCGACGGGACCTTATACGCAGTATTTT. This codes for CASSYEATGPYTQYF.

The chain carries TRBV7-6 and TRBJ1-1, with D possibly TRBD1 on 5 matching bases. The germline V gene encodes CDR1 SGHVS and CDR2 FNYEAQ. The CDR3 totals 15 residues. The V gene lost 5 bases and the J gene lost 3 bases, with 16 bases spanning the gap. DNA of the CDR3: TGTGCCAGCAGCGCTACTTTCCGGGGCTACACTGAAGCTTTCTTT. Its protein product is CASSATFRGYTEAFF. Complete variable domain (other parts from reference TRBV7-6 and TRBJ1-1): GAGVSQSPRYKVTKRGQDVALRCDPISGHVSLYWYRQALGQGPEFLTYFNYEAQQDKSGLPNDRFSAERPEGSISTLTIQRTEQRDSAMYRCASSATFRGYTEAFFGQGTRLTVV.

The chain recombines TRBV4-3 with TRBJ2-3; 7 nucleotides line up with TRBD2. Germline-derived CDR1 and CDR2 are LGHNA and YSLEER. CDR3 length: 16 residues. V lost 1 base and J lost 1; bases outside the gene matches: 5. CDR3 sequence (DNA): TGCGCCAGCAGCCAAGTTTCGGGACTACGCACAGATACGCAGTATTTT. This gives the protein CASSQVSGLRTDTQYF.

The V gene is TRBV2, the J gene TRBJ2-5; D perhaps matches TRBD1 (6 bases). Germline loops: CDR1 SNHLY, CDR2 FYNNEI. Trimming stripped 8 bases from V and 4 bases from J, with 20 bases between. The CDR3 is made up of 15 amino acids. The DNA of the CDR3 is TGTGCCAGCGGGAAACAGGGAATGGGCGGAGAGACCCAGTACTTC. It yields the protein CASGKQGMGGETQYF.

As regards this clone: The sample carries other DNA sequences with the same CDR3. This rearrangement joins TRBV7-9 to TRBJ2-5; the match to TRBD2 covers 8 bases. Germline V lookup: CDR1 SEHNR, CDR2 FQNEAQ (reference sequence). The trim removed 5 bases at V and 5 bases at J, leaving 4 bases unmatched. The CDR3 has 13 amino acids. Here the CDR3 DNA reads TGTGCCAGCAGCCTCGGCGGGGGGGAGACCCAGTACTTC. Its protein is CASSLGGGETQYF.

This clone was counted a single time. V is TRBV7-9 and J is TRBJ2-3, with D perhaps TRBD2 (5 bases). Trimming left V 8 bases short and J 4 bases short, with 19 bases between. Germline CDR1 and CDR2: SEHNR and FQNEAQ (reference sequence). This CDR3 is 15 amino acids long. The CDR3 protein is CASRDLGNEADTQYF. The DNA for the CDR3 is TGTGCCAGCCGGGATTTAGGGAATGAGGCAGATACGCAGTATTTT.

J is TRBJ2-7 and V is TRBV4-2; 9 bases map to TRBD1. Germline-derived CDR1 and CDR2 are LGHNA and YNFKEQ. This CDR3 is built from 15 residues. The V segment lost 4 bases and the J segment 2 bases; nucleotides outside the gene matches: 6. CDR3 in DNA: TGTGCCAGCAGCCGGACAGGGGTTTACGCCTACGAGCAGTACTTC. Its protein is CASSRTGVYAYEQYF.

The chain is built from TRBV2 and TRBJ2-7, with 10 bases matching TRBD1. The V segment lost 5 bases and the J segment 3 bases; nucleotides outside the gene matches: 7. Looked up from germline, CDR1 is SNHLY and CDR2 is FYNNEI. The CDR3 is made up of 15 amino acids. In nucleotides, the CDR3 is TGTGCCAGCAGTAAGGGGGACAGGGGTATCTACGAGCAGTACTTC. It codes for CASSKGDRGIYEQYF.

The V call is TRBV6-1, the J call TRBJ1-2; no definite D call. CDR3 length: 13 amino acids. V lost 7 bases, J lost 2 bases, and 11 bases lay in between. The V gene's germline CDR1 is MNHNS and CDR2 SASEGT. CDR3 DNA sequence: TGTGCCAGCACCCGAGTCGGGAACTATGGCTACACCTTC. Translating it yields CASTRVGNYGYTF.

Details on this clone: Other DNA sequences in this specimen translate into the identical CDR3. In DNA, the CDR3 is TGTGCCAGCAGTCCCTCATACAATGAGCAGTTCTTC. It specifies CASSPSYNEQFF. The V and J genes are TRBV25-1 and TRBJ2-1; D gene ambiguous. This CDR3 has 12 amino acids. CDR1 is MGHDK, CDR2 SYGVNS, per germline. Deletions cut 5 bases from V and 4 bases from J, with 6 bases between.

The chain carries TRBV9 and TRBJ2-6; 8 bases are a match to TRBD1. Trimming removed 0 bases from V and 0 bases from J; junction bases left unmatched: 8. CDR1 and CDR2 (germline): SGDLS, YYNGEE. The CDR3 runs to 19 residues. The CDR3 nucleotides are TGTGCCAGCAGCGTAGATCTGAGACAGGGGAACTCTGGGGCCAACGTCCTGACTTTC. Translation gives CASSVDLRQGNSGANVLTF.

The chain is built from TRBV5-1 and TRBJ2-5; TRBD2 matches 10 bases. CDR3 length equals 17 residues. Germline V gives CDR1 SGHRS, CDR2 YFSETQ. J lost 3 bases, V lost 4 bases, and 12 bases had no gene match. CDR3 nucleotides: TGCGCCAGCAGCCCCAACGGCGCTAGCGGGAGAAAAGAGACCCAGTACTTC. Translating it yields CASSPNGASGRKETQYF.

This rearrangement joins TRBV30 to TRBJ1-5; 9 nucleotides line up with TRBD1. This CDR3 contains 17 residues. V lost 0 bases to trimming and J lost 7 bases; unmatched junction nucleotides: 13. CDR1 is GTSNPN, CDR2 SVGIG, per germline (reference sequence). In nucleotides, the CDR3 is TGTGCCTGGAGTGTATATAAGAGGAGGGACAGGGTACAGCCCCAGCATTTT. It specifies CAWSVYKRRDRVQPQHF. The full variable domain, completed using reference TRBV30 and TRBJ1-5, is SQTIHQWPATLVQPVGSPLSLECTVEGTSNPNLYWYRQAAGRGLQLLFYSVGIGQISSEVPQNLSASRPQDRQFILSSKKLLLSDSGFYLCAWSVYKRRDRVQPQHFGDGTRLSIL.

A note on this clone: The identical CDR3 is also encoded by other nucleotide sequences in the sample. The rearrangement joins TRBV28 to TRBJ2-5; a possible D gene is TRBD1 (6 bases). The CDR3 consists of 14 residues. The ends were cut back, 4 bases at V and 5 bases at J, with 14 bases in the middle. The V gene's germline CDR1 is MDHEN and CDR2 SYDVKM. The CDR3 region has the DNA TGTGCCAGCAGTTCTCCGACAGGTTTGGAGACCCAGTACTTC. Its translation is CASSSPTGLETQYF.

The chain recombines TRBV27 with TRBJ2-2, with TRBD1 matching over 7 bases. CDR1 is MNHEY and CDR2 is SMNVEV in the germline V gene (reference sequence). Trimming removed 6 bases from V and 2 bases from J; junction bases left unmatched: 18. This CDR3 comprises 19 residues. The CDR3 region has the DNA TGTGCCAGCAGCCAAGCCCTCGGGACAGTAACAGATAACACCGGGGAGCTGTTTTTT. Amino acids: CASSQALGTVTDNTGELFF.

The chain employs TRBV5-4 and TRBJ2-4; 8 bases agree with TRBD1. The V gene end was trimmed by 3 bases and the J gene end by 1 base; junction bases not matched to a gene: 0. This CDR3 has 14 amino acids. The V gene's germline CDR1 is SGHNT and CDR2 YYREEE (reference sequence). The DNA of the CDR3 is TGTGCCAGCAGCTGGGACAGGGCCAAAAACATTCAGTACTTC. It specifies CASSWDRAKNIQYF.

The V call is TRBV30, the J call TRBJ1-2, with 9 bases aligning to TRBD1. Per the germline V gene, CDR1 is GTSNPN and CDR2 is SVGIG (reference sequence). With 0 bases clipped from V and 7 bases from J, the junction kept 6 bases outside the gene matches. This CDR3 contains 14 residues. CDR3 DNA sequence: TGTGCCTGGAGTGTACCACAGGGGGCTGCTGGCTACACCTTC. Its translation: CAWSVPQGAAGYTF.

J is TRBJ1-5 and V is TRBV7-2; D not resolved. Germline lookup yields CDR1 SGHTA and CDR2 FQGNSA. The CDR3 runs 13 residues. The germline V and J ends were trimmed by 7 bases and 6 bases, with 13 bases remaining between them. CDR3 loop: CASNPRVGQPQHF. The CDR3 DNA follows: TGTGCCAGCAATCCTCGAGTGGGTCAGCCCCAGCATTTT.

The gene calls are TRBV13 and TRBJ2-1; a weak D match, TRBD1 (6 bases). The germline V gene has CDR1 PRHDT and CDR2 FYEKMQ (reference sequence). Trimming took 2 bases from V and 9 from J, leaving 20 bases between them. This CDR3 region has 16 residues. DNA of the CDR3: TGTGCCAGCAGCTTAAGAGGGACACCACCAAAAGGTGAGCAGTTCTTC. Translating it yields CASSLRGTPPKGEQFF.

V and J are TRBV2 and TRBJ2-1; the D gene could be TRBD1 or TRBD2 (5 bases each). Germline assignment: CDR1 SNHLY and CDR2 FYNNEI. CDR3 length equals 13 residues. V dropped 5 bases and J dropped 6 bases, with 11 bases sitting between them. The CDR3 DNA follows: TGTGCCAGCAGTCCTAGCACAGGCAATGAGCAGTTCTTC. This codes for CASSPSTGNEQFF.

This sequence joins TRBV11-3 and TRBJ2-7, with 9 bases fitting TRBD1. Germline lookup yields CDR1 SGHNT and CDR2 YENEEA. V lost 5 bases to trimming and J lost 5 bases; unmatched junction nucleotides: 10. The CDR3 loop spans 15 amino acids. The CDR3 DNA follows: TGTGCCAGCAGCCTGAGAAGGGACAGGGCCCACGAGCAGTACTTC. Protein: CASSLRRDRAHEQYF. The variable domain in full, with the rest retrieved from reference TRBV11-3 and TRBJ2-7, is EAGVVQSPRYKIIEKKQPVAFWCNPISGHNTLYWYLQNLGQGPELLIRYENEEAVDDSQLPKDRFSAERLKGVDSTLKIQPAELGDSAVYLCASSLRRDRAHEQYFGPGTRLTVT.

Notes on this clone: The sample carries other DNA sequences with the same CDR3. The chain is built from TRBV5-1 and TRBJ1-1, with D perhaps TRBD1 (6 bases). In germline, CDR1 is SGHRS, CDR2 YFSETQ. Trimming left V 3 bases short and J 4 bases short, with 13 bases between. The CDR3 totals 14 residues. The CDR3 protein is CASSSRRGGTEAFF. CDR3 coding DNA: TGCGCCAGCAGCTCCCGGAGAGGGGGCACTGAAGCTTTCTTT.

V and J are TRBV5-6 and TRBJ1-2, with 7 positions matching TRBD1. V lost 4 bases and J lost 14; bases outside the gene matches: 11. The CDR3 contains 12 residues. Germline-derived CDR1 and CDR2 are SGHDT and YYEEEE. The CDR3 protein is CASSPVGQAGTF. CDR3 DNA sequence: TGTGCCAGCAGCCCCGTCGGACAGGCTGGTACCTTC.

V and J are TRBV9 and TRBJ1-4, with a possible D match to TRBD1 (5 bases). The CDR3 runs to 20 residues. V gave up 0 bases and J gave up 6 bases, with 27 bases separating them. Per the germline V gene, CDR1 is SGDLS and CDR2 is YYNGEE. The CDR3 coding sequence is TGTGCCAGCAGCGTAGAACCATTGTGGAGGGACCGATACGGATATGAAAAACTGTTTTTT. It codes for CASSVEPLWRDRYGYEKLFF.

The chain couples TRBV28 to TRBJ2-2, with D uncertain. The V and J ends lost 4 bases and 1 base respectively, with 10 bases between them. The CDR3 spans 15 residues. The germline V gene has CDR1 MDHEN and CDR2 SYDVKM. The CDR3 DNA follows: TGTGCCAGCAGTTCTATTGGGATGAACACCGGGGAGCTGTTTTTT. Translated: CASSSIGMNTGELFF.

The chain combines TRBV5-1 with TRBJ2-3; D perhaps matches TRBD1 (6 bases). Trimming took 4 bases from V and 11 from J, leaving 14 bases between them. Germline lookup yields CDR1 SGHRS and CDR2 YFSETQ. There are 12 residues in the CDR3. CDR3 DNA: TGCGCCAGCAGCCTGGACAGTCAATTGCAGTATTTT. Translation: CASSLDSQLQYF.

V is TRBV5-1 and J is TRBJ1-1; D perhaps matches TRBD1 (5 bases). This CDR3 region has 16 residues. Looked up from germline, CDR1 is SGHRS and CDR2 is YFSETQ. Trimming removed 0 bases from V and 4 bases from J, with 16 bases in between. CDR3 sequence: CASSLAYRDPSTEAFF. The CDR3 DNA reads as TGCGCCAGCAGCTTGGCCTATCGGGACCCAAGCACTGAAGCTTTCTTT.

This clone has only one observation. The V call is TRBV5-1, the J call TRBJ1-2; a weak D match, TRBD1 (5 bases). CDR1 SGHRS and CDR2 YFSETQ come from the germline V gene. Trimming took 0 bases from V and 8 from J, leaving 11 bases between them. The CDR3 loop spans 13 amino acids. CDR3: CASSLDLYRGYTF. Written as DNA, the CDR3 is TGCGCCAGCAGCTTGGACCTATACAGGGGCTACACCTTC.